One sample yielded the 2 T cell receptor beta chains listed below, sequenced in a study of shared clonotypes between healthy human individuals. Repertoires were generated with immunoSEQ multiplex PCR, while TCRdb's copy carries only in-frame clones and drops some. The sample contains under 1,100,000 clones, around four fifths of which appear only once. Sequencing used memory CD4+ T cells sorted from blood. Subset reported: CD45RA-negative fraction. The receptors here all came from a man aged 18-30 years in good health.

The gene calls are TRBV10-3 and TRBJ1-2, with TRBD1 matching over 10 bases. J gave up 7 bases and V 5 bases, and 10 bases lay outside the gene matches. The CDR3 is made up of 15 amino acids. The V gene's germline CDR1 is ENHRY and CDR2 SYGVKD. CDR3 sequence: CAISTERGQGSGYTF. The CDR3, as DNA: TGTGCCATCAGTACGGAGAGGGGACAGGGGTCTGGCTACACCTTC.

This clone was seen repeatedly, ten times or more. The chain joins TRBV5-4 to TRBJ1-2, with D maybe TRBD1 (5 bases). The germline V and J ends were trimmed by 4 bases and 4 bases, with 20 bases remaining between them. The germline V gene has CDR1 SGHNT and CDR2 YYREEE (reference sequence). The CDR3 spans 16 residues. The CDR3 protein is CASSTPQVEVGYGYTF. CDR3 nucleotide sequence: TGTGCCAGCAGCACCCCACAGGTGGAAGTGGGCTATGGCTACACCTTC.